This TCR beta chain was obtained from a study of blood T cell repertoires in COVID-19. CDR1 and CDR2 from the germline V gene are SEHNR and FQNEAQ (reference sequence). The CDR3 is 14 residues long. V was trimmed by 5 bases and J by 0 bases, leaving 10 bases between them. TCRdb's copy holds only in-frame clones and misses some; the assay was immunoSEQ multiplex PCR. Here the sample spans 150,000 to 180,000 clones, 91% being singletons. Material: peripheral blood. The sequence came from a middle-aged man with acute or convalescent COVID-19. The chain uses TRBV7-9 and TRBJ1-1; D possibly corresponds to TRBD1 (6 bases). CDR3 residues: CASSTRGLNTEAFF. DNA of the CDR3: TGTGCCAGCAGCACCAGGGGACTGAACACTGAAGCTTTCTTT.